This T cell receptor (beta chain) is from a study of cytomegalovirus exposure and HLA in healthy donors. Turning to this clone: Its target is unknown.

The donors were in the approximately 130-subject validation cohort; that cohort was separate from the approximately 670-subject first cohort. This CDR3 comprises 15 residues. Per germline, CDR1 LNHDA and CDR2 SQIVND (reference sequence). V trimming: 9 bases; J trimming: 2 bases; junction bases outside the gene matches: 10. TCRdb's table, derived via immunoSEQ multiplex PCR, lists solely in-frame clones and lacks some. The table includes about 130,000 clones, 89% detected once. Study-level findings and limits: The study recorded over 150 TCR beta chains that were cytomegalovirus-associated.

Sequenced: PBMCs. This sequence originates from a woman aged 18-29 years in good health and CMV-seronegative. The chain couples TRBV19 to TRBJ1-2; 9 nucleotides agree with TRBD1. As DNA, the CDR3 is TGTGCCAGCCACCGAGATGGACAGGGGAACTATGGCTACACCTTC. Protein sequence: CASHRDGQGNYGYTF.